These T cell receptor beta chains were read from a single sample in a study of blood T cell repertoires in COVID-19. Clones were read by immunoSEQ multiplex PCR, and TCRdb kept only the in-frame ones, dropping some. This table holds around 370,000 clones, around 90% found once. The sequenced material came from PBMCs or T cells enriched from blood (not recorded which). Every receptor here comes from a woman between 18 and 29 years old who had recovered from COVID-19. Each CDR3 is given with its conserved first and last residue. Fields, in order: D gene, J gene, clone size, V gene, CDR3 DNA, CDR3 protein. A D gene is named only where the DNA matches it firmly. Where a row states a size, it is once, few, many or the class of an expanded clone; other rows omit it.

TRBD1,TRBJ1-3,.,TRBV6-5,TGTGCCAGCAGTTACTCGACAGGGGCGGGAAACACCATATATTTT,CASSYSTGAGNTIYF
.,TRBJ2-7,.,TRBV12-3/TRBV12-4,TGTGCCAGCAGTTTTGCAGGACTGGACGAGCAGTACTTC,CASSFAGLDEQYF
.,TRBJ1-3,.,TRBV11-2,TGTGCCAGCAGCTCACCGGACAGTTCCTCTGGAAACACCATATATTTT,CASSSPDSSSGNTIYF
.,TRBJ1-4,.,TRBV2,TGTGCCAGCAGGGAGAGGCAGGGGTGGGTCACTAATGAAAAACTGTTTTTT,CASRERQGWVTNEKLFF
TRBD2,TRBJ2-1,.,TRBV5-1,TGCGCCAGCAGCTTGGCCATTTTAACTAGCGGGGGCCCGGGGGGGTTCTTC,CASSLAILTSGGPGGFF
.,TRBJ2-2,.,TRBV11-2,TGTGCCAGCAGCCCACTCCGGACCGGGGAGCTGTTTTTT,CASSPLRTGELFF
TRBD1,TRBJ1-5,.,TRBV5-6,TGTGCCAGCAGCTTGGACAGGGGTGAGCCCCAGCATTTT,CASSLDRGEPQHF
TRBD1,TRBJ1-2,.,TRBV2,TGTGCCACGGACAGGGGGGTGAACTATGGCTACACCTTC,CATDRGVNYGYTF
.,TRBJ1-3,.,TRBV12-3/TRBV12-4,TGTGCCAGCAGGTCTACTGGAAACACCATATATTTT,CASRSTGNTIYF
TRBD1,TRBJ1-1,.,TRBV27,TGTGCCAGCAGTCCCTGGGGGACAGCCACTGAAGCTTTCTTT,CASSPWGTATEAFF
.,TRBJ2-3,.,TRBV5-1,TGCGCCAGCAGCTCCGCAGGATTCACAGATACGCAGTATTTT,CASSSAGFTDTQYF
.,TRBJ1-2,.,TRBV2,TGTGCCAGCAGTGTCGAAGGGGCTAACTATGGCTACACCTTC,CASSVEGANYGYTF
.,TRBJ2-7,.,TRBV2,TGTGCCAGCAGTGAACAGGGTAGTTTGATTGAACAGTACTTC,CASSEQGSLIEQYF
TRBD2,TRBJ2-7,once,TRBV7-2,TGTGCCAGCAGCTTAATTAGCGGGCCCAAATCCTACGAGCAGTACTTC,CASSLISGPKSYEQYF
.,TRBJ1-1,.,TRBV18,TGTGCCAGCTCACCGAGAGCGAGTGAAGCTTTCTTT,CASSPRASEAFF
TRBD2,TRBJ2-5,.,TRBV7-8,TGTGCCAGCAGCTTAGCCCCCCGCGGGGGAAACCAAGAGACCCAGTACTTC,CASSLAPRGGNQETQYF
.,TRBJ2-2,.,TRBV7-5,TGTGCCAGAAGCTCCTCGGCCGGGGAGCTGTTTTTT,CARSSSAGELFF
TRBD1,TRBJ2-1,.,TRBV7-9,TGTGCCAGCAGCCCCCCGACAGGGTTGGGTAATGAGCAGTTCTTC,CASSPPTGLGNEQFF
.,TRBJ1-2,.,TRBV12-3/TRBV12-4,TGTGCCAGCAGTCCGCGTGAGGGTGGGGGCTACACCTTC,CASSPREGGGYTF
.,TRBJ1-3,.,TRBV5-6,TGTGCCAGCAGCCCCCGACAATTCTCTACTCTTTACTCTGGAAACACCATATATTTT,CASSPRQFSTLYSGNTIYF
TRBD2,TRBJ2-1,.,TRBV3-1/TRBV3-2,TGTGCCAGCAGCCAAGTAGCGGGGGTTCTCTACAATGAGCAGTTCTTC,CASSQVAGVLYNEQFF
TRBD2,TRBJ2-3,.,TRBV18,TGTGCCAGCTCACCACTAGCGGGGGGCACCACAGATACGCAGTATTTT,CASSPLAGGTTDTQYF
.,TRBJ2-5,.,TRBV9,TGTGCCAGCAGCGCTGGGAGGGAGACCCAGTACTTC,CASSAGRETQYF
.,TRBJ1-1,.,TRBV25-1,TGTGCCAGCCGAGAGACAGCGTGGAACACTGAAGCTTTCTTT,CASRETAWNTEAFF
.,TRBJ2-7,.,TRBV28,TGTGCCAGCGGAGGGCGCGAGCAGTACTTC,CASGGREQYF
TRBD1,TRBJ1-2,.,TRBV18,TGTGCCAGCTCACCGCCTCGGACAGGGGACCTTAACTATGGCTACACCTTC,CASSPPRTGDLNYGYTF
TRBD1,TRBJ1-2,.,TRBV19,TGTGCCAGTAGTTTCCGGGACAGTACTAACTATGGCTACACCTTC,CASSFRDSTNYGYTF
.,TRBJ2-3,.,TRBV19,TGTGCCAGTAGTATACCGGGGACAATCGATACGCAGTATTTT,CASSIPGTIDTQYF
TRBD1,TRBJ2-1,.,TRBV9,TGTGCCAGCAGCCAAACAGGGGCCTCCTACAATGAGCAGTTCTTC,CASSQTGASYNEQFF
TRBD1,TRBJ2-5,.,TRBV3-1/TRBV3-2,TGTGCCAGCAGCCAAGAAGGTAGCAGGGGGCGGGAGACCCAGTACTTC,CASSQEGSRGRETQYF
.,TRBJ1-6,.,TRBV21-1,TGTGCCAGCAACCCCCCGGGGGAGTGTAATTCACCCCTCCACTTT,CASNPPGECNSPLHF
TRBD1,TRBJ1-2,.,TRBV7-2,TGTGCCAGCAGCGGACCGGGACAGGAAACTTATGGCTACACCTTC,CASSGPGQETYGYTF
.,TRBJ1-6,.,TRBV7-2,TGTGCCAGCAGCTTAGACTTTACTAATTCACCCCTCCACTTT,CASSLDFTNSPLHF
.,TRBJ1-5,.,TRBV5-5,TGTGCCAGCAGTTCCTCGTCGGTTAGCAATCAGCCCCAGCATTTT,CASSSSSVSNQPQHF
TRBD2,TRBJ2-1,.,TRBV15,TGTGCCACCAGCAGAGTTTCTAGCGGGGGGGTTGAGCAGTTCTTC,CATSRVSSGGVEQFF
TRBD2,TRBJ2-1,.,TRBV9,TGTGCCAGCAGCTCTGGGGCATCTAGCGGCGGAAGGAGCTCCTACAATGAGCAGTTCTTC,CASSSGASSGGRSSYNEQFF
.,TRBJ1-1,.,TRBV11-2,TGTGCCAGCAGCTTAATGGGGAGAATGAACACTGAAGCTTTCTTT,CASSLMGRMNTEAFF
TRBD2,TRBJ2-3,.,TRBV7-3,TGTGCCAGCAGCCGTACCCCGACTAGCGCAGATACGCAGTATTTT,CASSRTPTSADTQYF
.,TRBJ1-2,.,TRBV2,TGTGCCAGCAGTCTGGCCAGATTCTATGGCTACACCTTC,CASSLARFYGYTF
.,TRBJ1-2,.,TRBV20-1,TGCAGTGCTAGTTCGGTAAACCAAGCTAACTATGGCTACACCTTC,CSASSVNQANYGYTF